These 24 T cell receptor beta chains came from one sample sequenced in a study of CXCR3-negative and CXCR3-positive naive CD8 T cells. Whole-study findings and limits: More hydrophobic TRB CDR3s occurred in CXCR3-positive than in CXCR3-negative naive cells.

These TCRs are of unknown antigen specificity. With UMI labels, 5' RACE was used to prepare the TRB cDNA libraries. TCRdb re-called the 5' RACE reads and catalogs CDR3 proteins one per entry, DNA excluded. The ten most abundant clones cover 0.25% to 0.3% of a sample with about 150,000 distinct CDR3 sequences. The sequencing sample was made of naive CXCR3+ CD8+ T cells from blood. Subset indicated: CD45RO-CCR7+CD27+CD95- naive CD8+ T cells expressing CXCR3 (TNR3+). These receptors were collected from a human donor in good health. Some clones in this sample may be carry-over from other donors' samples.

The V call is TRBV7-2, the J call TRBJ2-1; the TRBD1 assignment by TCRdb is unverifiable without DNA. This CDR3 has 15 residues. Germline loops: CDR1 SGHTA, CDR2 FQGNSA. This CDR3 reads CASSLRLAGHNEQFF.

The chain joins TRBV7-2 to TRBJ1-6. Germline CDR1 and CDR2: SGHTA and FQGNSA. CDR3 length: 16 residues. The CDR3: CASSLFLGSYNSPLHF.

CDR3 sequence: CASSAGEGEKLFF. This sequence joins TRBV9 and TRBJ1-4. Germline V gene sequence: CDR1 SGDLS, CDR2 YYNGEE. CDR3 length: 13 amino acids.

CDR3 sequence: CSATRQGSPYEQYF. The chain uses TRBV20-1 and TRBJ2-7; absent DNA, TCRdb's TRBD1 call cannot be checked. This CDR3 region has 14 residues. CDR1 and CDR2 from the germline V gene are DFQATT and SNEGSKA (reference sequence).

J is TRBJ1-5 and V is TRBV19. CDR1 LNHDA and CDR2 SQIVND come from the germline V gene (reference sequence). The CDR3 totals 14 residues. CDR3 amino acids: CASSMSSGNQPQHF.

The chain recombines TRBV21-1 with TRBJ1-1; the TRBD1 assignment by TCRdb is unverifiable without DNA. TRBV21-1 is noted as a pseudogene. This CDR3 region has 14 residues. This CDR3 is CASSKRHPPPEAFF.

This chain joins TRBV7-9 and TRBJ2-7; TCRdb names TRBD2, which stays unverified in the absence of DNA. CDR1 and CDR2 (germline): SEHNR, FQNEAQ (reference sequence). CDR3 size: 11 residues. CDR3 in amino acids: CASSSGREQYF.

This chain joins TRBV10-2 and TRBJ1-1. Germline V lookup: CDR1 WSHSY, CDR2 SAAADI. The CDR3 has 13 amino acids. The CDR3 region is CASSGVGRSEAFF.

The rearrangement links TRBV7-9 to TRBJ1-2. The CDR3 consists of 12 residues. Germline V gene sequence: CDR1 SEHNR, CDR2 FQNEAQ (reference sequence). CDR3 residues: CASSLGGLGYTF.

The genes are TRBV24-1 and TRBJ2-1; no DNA is available, so the TRBD1 call from TCRdb remains unchecked. Germline CDR1 and CDR2: KGHDR and SFDVKD. The CDR3 sequence is 14 residues long. CDR3 amino acids: CATAGQGESNEQFF.

The chain combines TRBV29-1 with TRBJ2-7. CDR3 length: 13 amino acids. From germline, CDR1 is SQVTM and CDR2 ANQGSEA. CDR3 sequence: CSVEPEDSYEQYF.

This chain joins TRBV7-9 and TRBJ2-1; TCRdb designates TRBD2, a call that cannot be tested without DNA. There are 17 residues in the CDR3. Germline V gives CDR1 SEHNR, CDR2 FQNEAQ (reference sequence). This CDR3 is CASSPIGSGSSYNEQFF.

The rearrangement uses TRBV11-2 and TRBJ2-7; TCRdb selects TRBD2, and the lack of DNA leaves this call unchecked. Per the germline V gene, CDR1 is SGHAT and CDR2 is FQNNGV. This CDR3 has 15 residues. The CDR3 is CASSLARGRGYEQYF.

The V call is TRBV5-1, the J call TRBJ1-1. The CDR3 is 15 residues long. From germline, CDR1 is SGHRS and CDR2 YFSETQ. The CDR3 here is CASSLWEGLNTEAFF.

The chain links TRBV28 to TRBJ1-6. There are 16 residues in the CDR3. Germline V gene lookup returns CDR1 MDHEN and CDR2 SYDVKM. The CDR3: CASLTGRASYNSPLHF.

The chain couples TRBV5-1 to TRBJ2-7; as DNA is missing, the TRBD2 call by TCRdb cannot be tested. From germline, CDR1 is SGHRS and CDR2 YFSETQ. The CDR3 spans 14 residues. This CDR3 reads CASSRTSGHYEQYF.

The chain couples TRBV7-9 to TRBJ2-2; TCRdb outputs TRBD2, but without DNA this stays unchecked. Germline V gene lookup returns CDR1 SEHNR and CDR2 FQNEAQ (reference sequence). The CDR3 totals 14 residues. CDR3 in amino acids: CASIPTADAGELFF.

The chain employs TRBV29-1 and TRBJ2-2; the TCRdb call, TRBD2, lacks DNA for checking. Germline values: CDR1 SQVTM, CDR2 ANQGSEA. This CDR3 is built from 14 residues. CDR3 sequence: CSVTGTSEYGELFF.

V gene TRBV7-9 combines with J gene TRBJ2-5; TCRdb picks TRBD1, but there is no DNA to check that call. Germline values: CDR1 SEHNR, CDR2 FQNEAQ (reference sequence). The CDR3 contains 15 residues. Here the CDR3 reads CASAPESPRIETQYF.

This chain joins TRBV6-2 or TRBV6-3 and TRBJ1-1; TCRdb's assignment of TRBD1 cannot be checked, as there is no DNA. The length of the CDR3 is 14 residues. Looked up from germline, CDR1 is MNHEY and CDR2 is SVGEGT. This CDR3 is CASRQDRLDTEAFF.

The chain uses TRBV29-1 and TRBJ2-1; with no DNA, the TCRdb D assignment of TRBD1 cannot be verified. The CDR3 sequence is 13 residues long. Germline V gives CDR1 SQVTM, CDR2 ANQGSEA. CDR3 amino acids: CSVVGGGYNEQFF.

The chain employs TRBV12-3 or TRBV12-4 and TRBJ2-7; lacking DNA, the TRBD2 call made by TCRdb goes unchecked. The CDR3 totals 16 residues. CDR3 region: CASSAGLAGGTYEQYF.

V usage is TRBV27 and J usage is TRBJ2-7. The CDR3 runs 14 residues. CDR1 and CDR2 (germline): MNHEY, SMNVEV (reference sequence). CDR3 protein: CASSLKQRDGEQYF.

The V gene is TRBV14, the J gene TRBJ2-7; TCRdb indicates TRBD1, and absent DNA this call remains unverified. In germline, CDR1 is SGHDN, CDR2 FVKESK. The CDR3 has 16 amino acids. CDR3 loop: CASSQRAGMFSYEQYF. The whole variable domain, filled in from reference TRBV14 and TRBJ2-7, reads EAGVTQFPSHSVIEKGQTVTLRCDPISGHDNLYWYRRVMGKEIKFLLHFVKESKQDESGMPNNRFLAERTGGTYSTLKVQPAELEDSGVYFCASSQRAGMFSYEQYFGPGTRLTVT.